Here is one TCR beta chain with its context. This clonotype was counted ten times or more. Its antigen has not been determined. No base-level quality is on record; no much larger clone is a single base apart. The TCR beta CDR3 regions were amplified from the RNA transcripts. The TCR CDR3 was subjected to a first round of RT-PCR using the HTBI primer set and the Qiagen OneStep RT-PCR kit. The libraries were constructed in a second round of multiplex PCR and then size-selected and purified. Libraries were sequenced paired-end with 100 bp reads on an Illumina HiSeq2000. As for the authors' bioinformatics: SOAPnuke was used to process the raw data, removing reads that contained adapters or uncalled bases, had a mean Phred below 15, or lacked an exact match to the constant primer or identifier. COPE v1.2.5 was used to merge high-quality paired reads, and clonotypes were defined as unique nucleotide sequences. MiTCR v1.1 was used to align clonotypes to the IMGT TRBV, TRBD and TRBJ reference segments. Analysis was restricted to V-J combinations with a frequency above 0.0001, which covered just over 98% of repertoires. The TCS score was defined as the ratio of F50 (clonal expansion) to E x V (chaos), calculated using BLOSUM62-based TCRdist between CDR3 peptides within each V-J. Welch's t-statistics and random forest reduced fewer than 550 V-J features to under 15, which were used in a naive Bayes classifier (R e1071). TCRdb's own reprocessing of the public reads used fastp at Q25 and MiXCR and kept productive beta chains. CDR3 protein sequences are deduplicated, and each keeps its most common genes and DNA. None of the V and J calls come from the authors' own analysis; TCRdb made them. The sample data list 450,000 to 550,000 distinct CDR3 sequences, and approximately 25% of these were observed just once. The top ten hold 11% of the sample.

The CDR1 and CDR2 encoded by the germline V gene (reference sequence) are LNHDA and SQIVND. Spanning cysteine to phenylalanine, the CDR3 consists of 13 amino acids. CDR3 DNA only is kept here, 39 bases in frame from base 1. V has 7 bases trimmed and J has 4 bases trimmed; junction bases matching no gene number 5. This record comes from a study of T cells in Graves' hyperthyroidism and ophthalmopathy (dated 2019 in TCRdb). Concerning the study at large: Peripheral blood was sampled at the time of initial diagnosis, prior to any treatment. A discovery cohort of about a hundred patients, roughly 45 with Graves' ophthalmopathy and 55 to 60 with stable Graves' hyperthyroidism, was used to find distinguishing TCR V-J signatures. Prospective prediction of ophthalmopathy was tested in an independent validation cohort of approximately 19 hyperthyroidism patients and 15 to 17 patients who later progressed to ophthalmopathy. The roughly 100 discovery patients were randomly divided into training and test sets at a 7:3 ratio. In addition, the study compared T-cell repertoires in thyroid tissue and in blood from five to seven Graves' hyperthyroidism patients. Following sampling, methimazole starting at 30 mg daily was given to hyperthyroidism patients, and high-dose intravenous methylprednisolone was given to ophthalmopathy patients. The paper reports TCR Vbeta CDR3 sequencing of some 140 peripheral blood samples: fewer than 50 ophthalmopathy, about 75 hyperthyroidism and 17 progressor patients.

Here is what the overall study found, with its caveats: Blood samples also contained most of the expanded thyroid clonotypes (frequency above 0.001), which suggests that blood repertoires may reflect thyroid immune responses. Sample size was not statistically predetermined, and blinding of investigators to group allocation was not performed. In validation, progression to ophthalmopathy was predicted by the model with nearly 71% sensitivity and nearly 75% specificity, a median of about 6 months before onset. A model built on a 13 V-J signature distinguished ophthalmopathy from stable hyperthyroidism, reaching 87.88% sensitivity and around 81% specificity in cross-validation and 80%/75% in testing.

In the ophthalmopathy patients, disease was moderately to severely active, with a Clinical Activity Score of 3 or more, a NOSPECS grade of 4 or more, and a duration of less than 3 months. Patients with uncontrolled infections, other autoimmune diseases, pregnancy or lactation were excluded. Diagnoses were based on clinical symptoms, serum thyroxine and TRAb, thyroid ultrasound and orbital computed tomography. Ficoll-Paque density gradient centrifugation was used to isolate PBMCs from around 10 ml of fresh peripheral blood. Total RNA was extracted using Trizol reagent, and RNA quality was assessed on an Agilent 2100 Bioanalyzer.

The rearrangement joined TRBV19 to TRBJ1-1; the central 8 bases match TRBD1. The receptor comes from a woman in her 30s with Graves' ophthalmopathy. Sequenced: blood. At the DNA level, the sequence is TGTGCCAGTACCACCACAGGGGGCACTGAAGCTTTCTTT. This translates into CASTTTGGTEAFF.